This note documents a single T cell receptor beta chain sequence. Its target is unknown. Method: immunoSEQ multiplex PCR; TCRdb's copy keeps in-frame clones and lacks some. The repertoire holds 4,700 or so clones, with over 75% as singletons. The sample is drawn from a study of B cell selection in AIRE deficiency. Study-level results: CDR3s were shorter in shared Treg sequences, reflecting few non-templated nucleotide insertions. Patient Tconv and Treg cells showed healthy-like TCRBV usage, CDR3 length, diversity. Of a few thousand shared Treg TCRbeta sequences, about 30% were healthy-only, 9.3% patient-only. Patient Tconv cells held 25% to 35% of Treg sequences shared by healthy donors.

V was clipped by 5 bases and J by 2 bases; unmatched bases: 6. The germline V gene has CDR1 MNHEY and CDR2 SVGAGI. This CDR3 contains 15 residues. Regulatory T cells were sorted as CD4+CD25hiCD127low/negative cells. The sequence came from a human donor with AIRE deficiency. The sequencing sample was made of Tregs sorted from PBMCs. The genes are TRBV6-5 and TRBJ1-5; 7 bases match TRBD1. Written as DNA, the CDR3 is TGTGCCAGCAGTCGAACAGGGGCGGGCAATCAGCCCCAGCATTTT. It codes for CASSRTGAGNQPQHF.